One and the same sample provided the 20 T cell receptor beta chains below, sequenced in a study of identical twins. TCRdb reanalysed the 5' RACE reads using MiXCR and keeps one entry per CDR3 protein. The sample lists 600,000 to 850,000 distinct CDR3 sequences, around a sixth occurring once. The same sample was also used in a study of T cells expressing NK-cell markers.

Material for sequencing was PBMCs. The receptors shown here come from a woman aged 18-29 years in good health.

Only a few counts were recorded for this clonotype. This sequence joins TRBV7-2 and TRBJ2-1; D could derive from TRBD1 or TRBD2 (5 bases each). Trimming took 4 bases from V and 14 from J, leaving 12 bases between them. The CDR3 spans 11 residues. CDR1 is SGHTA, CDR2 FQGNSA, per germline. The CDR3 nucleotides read TGTGCCAGCAGCTCAGGGTTGAGGGAGTTCTTC. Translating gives CASSSGLREFF.

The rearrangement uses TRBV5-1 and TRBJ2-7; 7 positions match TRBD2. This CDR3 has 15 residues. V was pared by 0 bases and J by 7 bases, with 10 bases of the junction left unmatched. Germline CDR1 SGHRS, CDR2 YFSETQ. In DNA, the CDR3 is TGCGCCAGCAGCTTGGCCCCCGGGACTACCTCAGAGCAGTACTTC. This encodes CASSLAPGTTSEQYF.

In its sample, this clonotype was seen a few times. This CDR3 reads CASSPNRAGGTQYF. The DNA of the CDR3 is TGTGCCAGCTCACCGAACCGCGCGGGAGGGACCCAGTACTTC. The J gene is TRBJ2-5, the V gene TRBV18; TRBD2 matches 8 bases. V shed 3 bases, J shed 7 bases, and the junction held 7 bases outside the gene matches. The CDR3 has 14 amino acids. The germline CDR1 and CDR2 sequences are KGHSH and LQKENI.

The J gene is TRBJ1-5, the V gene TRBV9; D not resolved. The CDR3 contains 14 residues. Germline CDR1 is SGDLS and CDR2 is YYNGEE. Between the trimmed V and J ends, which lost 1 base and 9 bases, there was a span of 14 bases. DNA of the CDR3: TGTGCCAGCAGCGTATCCTCAAATAGAGGGCCCCAGCATTTT. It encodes CASSVSSNRGPQHF.

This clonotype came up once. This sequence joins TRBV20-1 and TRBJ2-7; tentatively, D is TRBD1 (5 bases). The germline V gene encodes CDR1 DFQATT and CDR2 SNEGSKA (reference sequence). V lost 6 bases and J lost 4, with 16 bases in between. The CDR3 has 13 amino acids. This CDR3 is CSALRQTRYEQYF. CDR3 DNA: TGCAGTGCCCTAAGACAGACGAGGTACGAGCAGTACTTC.

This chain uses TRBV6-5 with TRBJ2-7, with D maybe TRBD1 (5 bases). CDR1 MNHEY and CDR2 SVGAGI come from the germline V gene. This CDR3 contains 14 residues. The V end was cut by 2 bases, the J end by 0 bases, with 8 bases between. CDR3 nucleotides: TGTGCCAGCAGTTACCTGACAGACTCCTACGAGCAGTACTTC. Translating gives CASSYLTDSYEQYF.

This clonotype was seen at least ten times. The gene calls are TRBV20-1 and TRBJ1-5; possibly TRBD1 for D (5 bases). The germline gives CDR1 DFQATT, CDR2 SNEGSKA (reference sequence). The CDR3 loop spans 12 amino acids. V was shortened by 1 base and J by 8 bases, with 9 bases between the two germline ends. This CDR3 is CSARVGGKPQHF. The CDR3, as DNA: TGCAGTGCTAGAGTCGGGGGGAAGCCCCAGCATTTT.

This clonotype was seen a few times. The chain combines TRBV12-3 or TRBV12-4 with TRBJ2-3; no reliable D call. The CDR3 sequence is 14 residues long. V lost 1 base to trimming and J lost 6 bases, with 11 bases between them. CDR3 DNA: TGTGCCAGCAGTTTAGGGGCCGGGCTTGATACGCAGTATTTT. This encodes CASSLGAGLDTQYF.

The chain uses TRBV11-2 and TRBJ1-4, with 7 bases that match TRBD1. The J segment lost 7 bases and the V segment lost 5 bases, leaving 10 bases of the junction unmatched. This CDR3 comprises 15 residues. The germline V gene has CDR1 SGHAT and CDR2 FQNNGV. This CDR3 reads CASSERQGGREKLFF. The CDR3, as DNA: TGTGCCAGCAGCGAACGACAGGGAGGTCGTGAAAAACTGTTTTTT.

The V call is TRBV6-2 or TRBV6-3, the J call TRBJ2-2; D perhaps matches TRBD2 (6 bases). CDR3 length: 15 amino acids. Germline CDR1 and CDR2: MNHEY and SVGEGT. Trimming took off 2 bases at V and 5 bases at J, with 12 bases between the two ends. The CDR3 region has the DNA TGTGCCAGCAGTTACAATATGGAGGGGACCGGGGAGCTGTTTTTT. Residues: CASSYNMEGTGELFF.

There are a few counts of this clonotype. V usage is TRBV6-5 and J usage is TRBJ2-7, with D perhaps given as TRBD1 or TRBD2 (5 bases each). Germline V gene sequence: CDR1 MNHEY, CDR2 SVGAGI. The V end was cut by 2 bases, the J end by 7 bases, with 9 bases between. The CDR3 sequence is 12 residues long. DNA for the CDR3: TGTGCCAGCAGTTACGGCTGGGGGGAGCAGTACTTC. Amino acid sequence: CASSYGWGEQYF.

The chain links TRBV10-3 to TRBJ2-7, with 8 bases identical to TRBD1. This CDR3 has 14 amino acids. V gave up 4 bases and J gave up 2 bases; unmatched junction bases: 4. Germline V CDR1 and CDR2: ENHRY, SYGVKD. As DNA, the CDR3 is TGTGCCATCAGTGGGACAGGGCAAACCTACGAGCAGTACTTC. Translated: CAISGTGQTYEQYF.

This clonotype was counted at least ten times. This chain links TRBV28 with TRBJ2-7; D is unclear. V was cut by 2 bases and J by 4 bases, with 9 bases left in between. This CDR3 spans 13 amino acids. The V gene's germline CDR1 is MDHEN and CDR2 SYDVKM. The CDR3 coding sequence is TGTGCCAGCAGTTTAACCCCCCAGTACGAGCAGTACTTC. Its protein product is CASSLTPQYEQYF. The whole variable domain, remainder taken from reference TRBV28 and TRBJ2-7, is DVKVTQSSRYLVKRTGEKVFLECVQDMDHENMFWYRQDPGLGLRLIYFSYDVKMKEKGDIPEGYSVSREKKERFSLILESASTNQTSMYLCASSLTPQYEQYFGPGTRLTVT.

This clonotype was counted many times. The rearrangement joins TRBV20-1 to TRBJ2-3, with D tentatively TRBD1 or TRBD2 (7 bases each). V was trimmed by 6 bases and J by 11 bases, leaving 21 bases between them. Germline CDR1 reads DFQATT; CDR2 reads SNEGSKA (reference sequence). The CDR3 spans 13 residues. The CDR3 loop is CSATGLAVPWQYF. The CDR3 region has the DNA TGCAGTGCGACAGGGCTAGCGGTCCCCTGGCAGTATTTT.

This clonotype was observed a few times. CDR3 residues: CASSGTGTNHVDTQYF. CDR3 nucleotide sequence: TGCGCCAGCAGCGGGACAGGGACAAATCATGTAGATACGCAGTATTTT. The chain links TRBV5-1 to TRBJ2-3, with 9 bases matching TRBD1. V lost 4 bases and J lost 5; bases outside the gene matches: 11. The germline V gene has CDR1 SGHRS and CDR2 YFSETQ. The CDR3 has 16 residues.

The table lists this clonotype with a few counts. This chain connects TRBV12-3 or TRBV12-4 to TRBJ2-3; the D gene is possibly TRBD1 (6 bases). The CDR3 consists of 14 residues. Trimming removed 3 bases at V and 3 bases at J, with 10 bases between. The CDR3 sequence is CASSFTQGTDTQYF. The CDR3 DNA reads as TGTGCCAGCAGTTTTACCCAGGGGACAGATACGCAGTATTTT.

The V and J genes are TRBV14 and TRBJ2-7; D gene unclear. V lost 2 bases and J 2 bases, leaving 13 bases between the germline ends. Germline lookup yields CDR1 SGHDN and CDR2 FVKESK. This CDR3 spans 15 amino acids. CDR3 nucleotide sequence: TGTGCCAGCAGCCAATTATCCGGCCCGACCTACGAGCAGTACTTC. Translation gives CASSQLSGPTYEQYF. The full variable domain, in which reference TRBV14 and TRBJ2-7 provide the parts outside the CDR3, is EAGVTQFPSHSVIEKGQTVTLRCDPISGHDNLYWYRRVMGKEIKFLLHFVKESKQDESGMPNNRFLAERTGGTYSTLKVQPAELEDSGVYFCASSQLSGPTYEQYFGPGTRLTVT.

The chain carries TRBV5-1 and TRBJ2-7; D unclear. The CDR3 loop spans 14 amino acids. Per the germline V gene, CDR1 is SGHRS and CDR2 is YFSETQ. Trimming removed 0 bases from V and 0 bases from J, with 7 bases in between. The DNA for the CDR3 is TGCGCCAGCAGCTTGGACTTAAACTCCTACGAGCAGTACTTC. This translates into CASSLDLNSYEQYF.

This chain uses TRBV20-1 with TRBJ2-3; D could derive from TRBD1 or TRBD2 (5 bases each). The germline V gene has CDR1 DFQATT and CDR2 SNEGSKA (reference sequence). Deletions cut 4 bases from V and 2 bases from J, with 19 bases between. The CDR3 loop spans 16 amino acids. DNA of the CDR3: TGCAGTGCTACCATCCCGGGGACGCGCTTCACAGATACGCAGTATTTT. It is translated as CSATIPGTRFTDTQYF.

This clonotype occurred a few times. CDR3 sequence: CATSRGELWGNTIYF. The CDR3 bases are TGTGCCACCAGCAGAGGGGAACTGTGGGGAAACACCATATATTTT. The chain couples TRBV15 to TRBJ1-3; no clear D. The V end lost 1 base, the J end lost 4 bases, and 11 bases lay between the germline ends. CDR3 length equals 15 residues. The germline CDR1 and CDR2 sequences are LNHNV and YYDKDF (reference sequence).